This T cell receptor beta chain was found in a study of blood T cells in healthy people across ages. Study-wide points: Estimates drawn from one million T cells were deemed to understate diversity. Per million T cells, TCR beta diversity dropped roughly linearly as age increased.

Trimming pared 0 bases from V and 3 bases from J, leaving 9 bases between. The CDR3 loop spans 14 amino acids. Germline loops: CDR1 KGHSH, CDR2 LQKENI. This clonotype was counted between two and nine times. Its target is not known. Drawing of peripheral blood yielded about 9.8 milliliters from each donor. A second PCR, run for about 7 to 11 cycles, used a sample-barcoded 5' primer plus a J-beta primer mix. Each cDNA molecule was tagged by a template-switch adaptor that had 12 random nucleotides. TCRdb re-called the 5' RACE reads through MiXCR, storing one row per CDR3 protein. The top ten hold roughly 8.2% of the sample, which has around 1.7 million distinct CDR3 sequences, 28% seen once.

The source of this sequence is a woman aged 25-40 years in good health. The sample comprised blood. The gene calls are TRBV18 and TRBJ2-7; D is possibly TRBD2 (6 bases). CDR3 in amino acids: CASSPPSSDYEQYF. CDR3 bases: TGTGCCAGCTCACCACCGTCTAGCGACTACGAGCAGTACTTC.